The 30 T cell receptor beta chains listed next were all sequenced from one sample in a study of tumor-infiltrating lymphocytes in localized non-small cell lung cancer. Some clones are missing from TCRdb's copy, which holds only in-frame ones; the method was immunoSEQ multiplex PCR. The sample contains 9,500 to 15,000 clones, more than 70% of which appear only once. The sequenced sample was lung tumor tissue. The receptors were gathered from a human donor with non-small cell lung cancer.

This rearrangement joins TRBV2 to TRBJ2-2, with a possible D match to TRBD1 (7 bases). CDR3 length equals 14 residues. Germline loops: CDR1 SNHLY, CDR2 FYNNEI. Between the trimmed V and J ends, which lost 6 bases and 3 bases, there was a span of 11 bases. The CDR3 DNA follows: TGTGCCAGCAGCCGCGGGACAGACACCGGGGAGCTGTTTTTT. It encodes CASSRGTDTGELFF. The whole variable domain, remainder taken from reference TRBV2 and TRBJ2-2, is EPEVTQTPSHQVTQMGQEVILRCVPISNHLYFYWYRQILGQKVEFLVSFYNNEISEKSEIFDDQFSVERPDGSNFTLKIRSTKLEDSAMYFCASSRGTDTGELFFGEGSRLTVL.

The V gene is TRBV11-3, the J gene TRBJ2-1; 8 nucleotides align to TRBD1. Germline-derived CDR1 and CDR2 are SGHNT and YENEEA. This CDR3 contains 13 residues. The trim removed 0 bases at V and 13 bases at J, leaving 5 bases unmatched. CDR3 sequence (DNA): TGTGCCAGCAGCTTAGATCGGGGACAGGACCAGTTCTTC. Residues: CASSLDRGQDQFF.

As DNA, the CDR3 is TGCGCCAGCAGCCCGGGACAGGAGGGAGATACGCAGTATTTT. It codes for CASSPGQEGDTQYF. J is TRBJ2-3 and V is TRBV5-1, with 8 nucleotides matching TRBD1. The CDR3 is 14 residues long. Trimming took 4 bases from V and 5 from J; bases not matched to a gene: 6. Germline lookup yields CDR1 SGHRS and CDR2 YFSETQ.

The chain is built from TRBV19 and TRBJ1-1; 10 positions agree with TRBD1. The germline V gene encodes CDR1 LNHDA and CDR2 SQIVND (reference sequence). The J segment lost 0 bases and the V segment lost 6 bases, leaving 13 bases of the junction unmatched. The CDR3 has 18 amino acids. CDR3 sequence (DNA): TGTGCCAGTAGCCCCTTTTTTGGGACAGGGGCGATGAACACTGAAGCTTTCTTT. This encodes CASSPFFGTGAMNTEAFF.

V gene TRBV7-6 combines with J gene TRBJ2-7, with D tentatively TRBD1 (7 bases). Per the germline V gene, CDR1 is SGHVS and CDR2 is FNYEAQ. The V end was cut by 1 base, the J end by 4 bases, with 11 bases between. The CDR3 sequence is 14 residues long. The CDR3 sequence is CASSLGQGGYEQYF. The CDR3 nucleotides are TGTGCCAGCAGCTTAGGACAGGGAGGTTACGAGCAGTACTTC.

The chain recombines TRBV27 with TRBJ1-2; no clear D gene. V lost 5 bases to trimming and J lost 4 bases, with 11 bases between them. CDR1 MNHEY and CDR2 SMNVEV come from the germline V gene (reference sequence). The CDR3 has 13 residues. The CDR3 DNA follows: TGTGCCAGCAGTCCCTCCCCCTCCTATGGCTACACCTTC. Its translation is CASSPSPSYGYTF.

The rearrangement links TRBV6-1 to TRBJ1-1, with 11 bases lining up with TRBD1. Per the germline V gene, CDR1 is MNHNS and CDR2 is SASEGT. The CDR3 spans 14 residues. V shed 8 bases and J 0 bases; nucleotides not matched to a gene: 2. CDR3 loop: CASGQGAMNTEAFF. The CDR3 DNA is TGTGCCAGCGGACAGGGGGCAATGAACACTGAAGCTTTCTTT.

This rearrangement joins TRBV7-9 to TRBJ2-3, with no clear D. CDR1 and CDR2 (germline): SEHNR, FQNEAQ (reference sequence). This CDR3 contains 12 residues. Trimming cost V 7 bases and J 5 bases, with 10 bases left between them. Here the CDR3 DNA reads TGTGCCAGCACCGAGGTGTTAGATACGCAGTATTTT. Translated: CASTEVLDTQYF.

This chain connects TRBV19 to TRBJ1-6, with 8 positions matching TRBD1. Trimming at V came to 9 bases and at J to 9 bases, leaving 10 bases not matched to a gene. The CDR3 length is 14 residues. In germline, CDR1 is LNHDA, CDR2 SQIVND (reference sequence). The DNA for the CDR3 is TGTGCCAGCAAGTCAGGGGGCTCGGGTTCACCCCTCCACTTT. This encodes CASKSGGSGSPLHF. The full variable domain, with the rest looked up from reference TRBV19 and TRBJ1-6, is DGGITQSPKYLFRKEGQNVTLSCEQNLNHDAMYWYRQDPGQGLRLIYYSQIVNDFQKGDIAEGYSVSREKKESFPLTVTSAQKNPTAFYLCASKSGGSGSPLHFGNGTRLTVT.

This clone was seen a handful of times. The genes are TRBV11-3 and TRBJ1-3, with D uncertain. The CDR3 covers 14 residues. Trimming took 0 bases from V and 2 from J, leaving 5 bases between them. Germline V gene data show CDR1 as SGHNT and CDR2 as YENEEA. CDR3 amino acids: CASSLDFAGNTIYF. The CDR3 DNA reads TGTGCCAGCAGCTTAGACTTCGCTGGAAACACCATATATTTT.

A single count supports this clone. The chain recombines TRBV7-2 with TRBJ2-1; 11 bases line up with TRBD1. V gave up 5 bases and J gave up 3 bases; unmatched junction bases: 6. Looked up from germline, CDR1 is SGHTA and CDR2 is FQGNSA. The CDR3 runs 16 residues. CDR3 in amino acids: CASSPSGTGGYNEQFF. Here the CDR3 DNA reads TGTGCCAGCAGCCCCTCCGGGACAGGGGGCTACAATGAGCAGTTCTTC.

This chain joins TRBV18 and TRBJ1-5; 7 bases match TRBD1. The V gene's germline CDR1 is KGHSH and CDR2 LQKENI. J gave up 1 base and V 8 bases, and 8 bases lay outside the gene matches. This CDR3 is built from 15 residues. The CDR3 region has the DNA TGTGCCAGCCGCACCGGGACAGCGAGCAATCAGCCCCAGCATTTT. Residues: CASRTGTASNQPQHF.

The V call is TRBV7-8, the J call TRBJ1-2; D not certain. The germline gives CDR1 SGHVS, CDR2 FQNEAQ. The CDR3 totals 13 residues. V was pared by 1 base and J by 3 bases, with 6 bases between. CDR3 residues: CASSLGRDYGYTF. The CDR3 nucleotides read TGTGCCAGCAGCTTAGGTAGAGACTATGGCTACACCTTC.

The chain combines TRBV5-4 with TRBJ2-3; the D is unclear. Germline-derived CDR1 and CDR2 are SGHNT and YYREEE (reference sequence). This CDR3 contains 12 residues. Trimming cost V 2 bases and J 4 bases, with 5 bases left between them. The CDR3 loop is CASSFTADTQYF. As DNA, the CDR3 is TGTGCCAGCAGCTTTACTGCAGATACGCAGTATTTT. Full variable domain (outside the CDR3, taken from reference TRBV5-4 and TRBJ2-3): ETGVTQSPTHLIKTRGQQVTLRCSSQSGHNTVSWYQQALGQGPQFIFQYYREEENGRGNFPPRFSGLQFPNYSSELNVNALELDDSALYLCASSFTADTQYFGPGTRLTVL.

The chain combines TRBV6-1 with TRBJ1-5; D may be TRBD1 (6 bases). The CDR3 extends over 16 amino acids. The ends were cut back, 1 base at V and 5 bases at J, with 15 bases in the middle. The V gene's germline CDR1 is MNHNS and CDR2 SASEGT. In DNA form, the CDR3 reads TGTGCCAGCAGTGAAGGGCAGGGGCGAGGTCATCAGCCCCAGCATTTT. The encoded protein is CASSEGQGRGHQPQHF.

This clone was picked up a small number of times. CDR3 sequence: CASTRTGSFLNTGELFF. Here the CDR3 DNA reads TGTGCCAGCACAAGGACAGGTTCCTTCTTGAACACCGGGGAGCTGTTTTTT. This chain links TRBV11-2 with TRBJ2-2; TRBD1 agrees at 7 bases. The CDR3 is 17 amino acids. V lost 7 bases, J lost 1 base, and 12 bases stayed unmatched. Germline CDR1 reads SGHAT; CDR2 reads FQNNGV.

DNA for the CDR3: TGTGCCAGCAGCGTCAGGGGAGTTCAGACTGAAGCTTTCTTT. It codes for CASSVRGVQTEAFF. The rearrangement links TRBV7-8 to TRBJ1-1, with a possible D match to TRBD1 (6 bases). V lost 5 bases and J lost 5, with 15 bases in between. The CDR3 contains 14 residues. CDR1 and CDR2 from the germline V gene are SGHVS and FQNEAQ.

The rearrangement joins TRBV19 to TRBJ1-1, with D perhaps TRBD1 (5 bases). Germline V gene sequence: CDR1 LNHDA, CDR2 SQIVND (reference sequence). CDR3 length: 16 residues. The V gene lost 1 base and the J gene lost 0 bases, with 12 bases spanning the gap. This chain's CDR3 is CASSIGGGIMNTEAFF. The CDR3 DNA follows: TGTGCCAGTAGTATAGGGGGGGGGATCATGAACACTGAAGCTTTCTTT.

The rearrangement uses TRBV5-4 and TRBJ2-7; the match to TRBD2 covers 13 bases. CDR3 size: 15 residues. Germline-derived CDR1 and CDR2 are SGHNT and YYREEE (reference sequence). V was clipped by 4 bases and J by 4 bases; unmatched bases: 5. The CDR3 nucleotides are TGTGCCAGCAGCAGGGGACTAGCGGGGTATTACGAGCAGTACTTC. It codes for CASSRGLAGYYEQYF.

This sequence joins TRBV27 and TRBJ1-2; D remains unclear. Germline assignment: CDR1 MNHEY and CDR2 SMNVEV (reference sequence). V was clipped by 5 bases and J by 3 bases, with 13 bases between them. This CDR3 region has 14 residues. Written as DNA, the CDR3 is TGTGCCAGCAGTCGCGTCGGGTCCTACTATGGCTACACCTTC. Amino acids: CASSRVGSYYGYTF.

V is TRBV5-1 and J is TRBJ1-2; unclear D gene. Germline CDR1 SGHRS, CDR2 YFSETQ. Trimming cost V 1 base and J 3 bases, with 19 bases left between them. The CDR3 consists of 17 residues. CDR3 nucleotide sequence: TGCGCCAGCAGCTTGAAACAGCTTGGTTTGGCTGACTATGGCTACACCTTC. It translates to CASSLKQLGLADYGYTF.

Concerning this clone: Different DNA sequences within this sample yield the same CDR3. This chain joins TRBV5-1 and TRBJ2-7; no firm D call. CDR1 is SGHRS, CDR2 YFSETQ, per germline. This CDR3 is built from 14 residues. Trimming cost V 0 bases and J 4 bases, with 11 bases left between them. The CDR3 here is CASSLVVSPYEQYF. The CDR3 coding sequence is TGCGCCAGCAGCTTGGTCGTCTCCCCGTACGAGCAGTACTTC.

The V gene is TRBV18, the J gene TRBJ2-5; D remains ambiguous. Trimming removed 3 bases from V and 1 base from J, with 3 bases in between. The CDR3 has 12 residues. Germline CDR1 and CDR2: KGHSH and LQKENI. The CDR3 spells CASSPGQETQYF. The CDR3 DNA sequence: TGTGCCAGCTCACCTGGCCAAGAGACCCAGTACTTC. Full variable domain (missing parts from reference TRBV18 and TRBJ2-5): NAGVMQNPRHLVRRRGQEARLRCSPMKGHSHVYWYRQLPEEGLKFMVYLQKENIIDESGMPKERFSAEFPKEGPSILRIQQVVRGDSAAYFCASSPGQETQYFGPGTRLLVL.

This chain joins TRBV2 and TRBJ1-2; TRBD1 agrees at 9 bases. This CDR3 comprises 16 residues. The V and J ends lost 4 bases and 1 base, in that order; junction bases with no gene match: 7. CDR1 is SNHLY and CDR2 is FYNNEI in the germline V gene. The CDR3 spells CASSAMRTGVNYGYTF. In DNA, the CDR3 is TGTGCCAGCAGTGCAATGAGGACAGGGGTTAACTATGGCTACACCTTC.

DNA for the CDR3: TGTGCCAGCAGCTTCAGGGGAGGCAATCAGCCCCAGCATTTT. Encoded protein: CASSFRGGNQPQHF. The rearrangement links TRBV7-8 to TRBJ1-5, with D tentatively TRBD1 (6 bases). The CDR3 has 14 amino acids. Looked up from germline, CDR1 is SGHVS and CDR2 is FQNEAQ. Trimming cost V 3 bases and J 2 bases, with 8 bases left between them. The whole variable domain, remainder taken from reference TRBV7-8 and TRBJ1-5, is GAGVSQSPRYKVAKRGQDVALRCDPISGHVSLFWYQQALGQGPEFLTYFQNEAQLDKSGLPSDRFFAERPEGSVSTLKIQRTQQEDSAVYLCASSFRGGNQPQHFGDGTRLSIL.

V is TRBV5-4 and J is TRBJ2-1, with TRBD2 matching over 8 bases. Trimming cost V 3 bases and J 3 bases; bases outside gene matches: 11. Germline CDR1 reads SGHNT; CDR2 reads YYREEE (reference sequence). This CDR3 contains 17 residues. CDR3 in DNA: TGTGCCAGCAGCTCTGTACCAAGGACTAGCTACTACAATGAGCAGTTCTTC. It encodes CASSSVPRTSYYNEQFF.

This chain connects TRBV7-2 to TRBJ1-6; 8 positions agree with TRBD1. Germline V gene sequence: CDR1 SGHTA, CDR2 FQGNSA. The CDR3 runs 15 residues. Germline trimming cut 4 bases from V and 10 bases from J; bases unmatched to any gene: 9. This CDR3 reads CASSSGQGVMSPLHF. Here the CDR3 DNA reads TGTGCCAGCAGCTCCGGACAGGGAGTTATGTCACCCCTCCACTTT.

This clone was seen a single time. V is TRBV6-5 and J is TRBJ1-2, with D perhaps matching TRBD1 (6 bases). The CDR3 is 15 amino acids. The germline V and J ends were trimmed by 8 bases and 4 bases, with 20 bases remaining between them. Germline values: CDR1 MNHEY, CDR2 SVGAGI. Written as DNA, the CDR3 is TGTGCCAGCCTCGGGGGGCGGGGGTTTGTCTATGGCTACACCTTC. Protein product: CASLGGRGFVYGYTF.

J is TRBJ1-1 and V is TRBV6-4, with TRBD1 matching 8 bases. This CDR3 spans 19 amino acids. CDR1 MRHNA and CDR2 SNTAGT come from the germline V gene. V shed 0 bases and J 6 bases; nucleotides not matched to a gene: 18. The CDR3 here is CASSDSCGCVTGVDPEAFF. In DNA form, the CDR3 reads TGTGCCAGCAGTGACTCATGCGGTTGTGTGACAGGGGTTGACCCTGAAGCTTTCTTT.

This clone was seen a single time. V usage is TRBV7-2 and J usage is TRBJ2-3; 12 positions agree with TRBD2. The CDR3 has 16 amino acids. The germline CDR1 and CDR2 sequences are SGHTA and FQGNSA. The trim removed 3 bases at V and 5 bases at J, leaving 6 bases unmatched. As DNA, the CDR3 is TGTGCCAGCAGCTTCCTAGCGGGGGGGCCTGGAGATACGCAGTATTTT. It encodes CASSFLAGGPGDTQYF. Full variable domain (outside the CDR3, taken from reference TRBV7-2 and TRBJ2-3): GAGVSQSPSNKVTEKGKDVELRCDPISGHTALYWYRQSLGQGLEFLIYFQGNSAPDKSGLPSDRFSAERTGGSVSTLTIQRTQQEDSAVYLCASSFLAGGPGDTQYFGPGTRLTVL.